This TCR beta chain was recovered during a study of blood T cell repertoires in COVID-19. Study context: COVID-19 samples, acute and convalescent, were from the United States, Italy and Spain. T cells, B-cell-depleted T cells, or PBMCs supplied cDNA or gDNA.

Original processing notes: Scientists estimated how many nucleated cells there were by amplifying reference gene primers. Profiled with immunoSEQ multiplex PCR; TCRdb holds only in-frame clones, not every one. The V and J calls and clone size were taken over from that table, and D and trimming were inferred from the DNA. The sample contains approximately 190,000 clones, 88% of which appear only once. The CDR3 sequence is 14 residues long. With 2 bases removed from V and 8 bases from J, the gap between germline ends came to 13 bases. Germline-derived CDR1 and CDR2 are MNHEY and SVGEGT. This chain uses TRBV6-2 or TRBV6-3 with TRBJ1-5; unclear D gene. The clonotype originates from a woman in her forties who had recovered from COVID-19. Specimen: peripheral blood. The CDR3 sequence is CASSYKEESEPQHF. The CDR3 DNA sequence: TGTGCCAGCAGTTACAAAGAGGAGAGCGAGCCCCAGCATTTT.